The T cell receptor beta chain under discussion was sequenced for a study of blood T cell repertoires in COVID-19. In the study overall: COVID-19 samples, acute and convalescent, were from the United States, Italy and Spain. PBMCs, B-cell-depleted T cells, or T cells were the source of the cDNA or gDNA that made up the material.

Original data processing: The assay estimated nucleated cells by amplifying reference gene primers. Method: immunoSEQ multiplex PCR; TCRdb's copy keeps in-frame clones and lacks some. That table supplies the V and J calls and clone size; D and trimming were determined from the DNA. The sample has roughly 160,000 clones, approximately 91% seen once. Recruited during active infection, patients (from Seattle) were subsequently followed longitudinally. Trimming at V came to 1 base and at J to 4 bases, leaving 5 bases not matched to a gene. The CDR3 extends over 15 amino acids. From germline, CDR1 is SEHNR and CDR2 FQNEAQ (reference sequence).

The chain has TRBV7-9 and TRBJ2-3, with 7 bases matching TRBD2. The sample taken for sequencing was peripheral blood. This TCR was sampled from a man in his late teens or twenties with COVID-19, enrolled during active disease. The DNA for the CDR3 is TGTGCCAGCAGCTTAGGCGGGAGTGCCGCAGATACGCAGTATTTT. This gives the protein CASSLGGSAADTQYF.